Listed below are T cell receptor beta chains from one sample, sequenced in a study of CD8 T cells in Susac syndrome. Each CDR3 protein gets one entry after TCRdb re-called the immunoSEQ multiplex PCR reads with MiXCR. The sample holds just over 80,000 distinct CDR3 sequences; around 94% are singletons and the top ten take 0.26%. Sequencing used CD8+ T cells from PBMCs. The receptors originated from a human donor in good health. Both conserved end residues are part of each CDR3. The order of the fields is D gene, clone size, V gene, J gene, CDR3 DNA, CDR3 protein. A D gene is named only where the DNA matches it firmly. Clone size, where shown, is once, few, many, or a class for clones that have expanded.

d_gene: TRBD2
abundance: .
v_gene: TRBV9
j_gene: TRBJ2-5
CDR3nt: TGTGCCAGCAGCGCGAGACCTTTTAGCGGGCAAGAGACCCAGTACTTC
CDR3aa: CASSARPFSGQETQYF

d_gene: .
abundance: .
v_gene: TRBV5-6
j_gene: TRBJ1-1
CDR3nt: TGTGCCAGCAGCTTGGAGTACAGGAAAGAAGCTTTCTTT
CDR3aa: CASSLEYRKEAFF

d_gene: TRBD2
abundance: few
v_gene: TRBV10-3
j_gene: TRBJ2-1
CDR3nt: TGTGCCATCAGTGGTTTAGCGGGCAACAATGAGCAGTTCTTC
CDR3aa: CAISGLAGNNEQFF

d_gene: .
abundance: .
v_gene: TRBV27
j_gene: TRBJ1-5
CDR3nt: TGTGCCAGCAGTTTAGGTTCGGGGTTTCAGCCCCAGCATTTT
CDR3aa: CASSLGSGFQPQHF

d_gene: TRBD2
abundance: once
v_gene: TRBV3-1
j_gene: TRBJ2-1
CDR3nt: TGTGCCACTGAGAGCGGGGGCCCGTTCGATGCTTTGCAGTTCTTC
CDR3aa: CATESGGPFDALQFF

d_gene: .
abundance: .
v_gene: TRBV23-1
j_gene: TRBJ1-1
CDR3nt: TGCGCCAGCATAGGGCCAGCCCTTGTGGAGAACACTGAAGCTTTCTTT
CDR3aa: CASIGPALVENTEAFF

d_gene: .
abundance: .
v_gene: TRBV12-3/TRBV12-4
j_gene: TRBJ1-4
CDR3nt: TGTGCCAGCGCAGGGGTCGCTTCAACTAATGAAAAACTGTTTTTT
CDR3aa: CASAGVASTNEKLFF

d_gene: TRBD2
abundance: .
v_gene: TRBV27
j_gene: TRBJ2-7
CDR3nt: TGTGCCAGCATCGGACTAGCGGGAGAGCAGTACTTC
CDR3aa: CASIGLAGEQYF

d_gene: .
abundance: .
v_gene: TRBV20-1
j_gene: TRBJ2-1
CDR3nt: TGCAGTGCTCCACGGCGGGGGCCAGGAGAGCAGTTCTTC
CDR3aa: CSAPRRGPGEQFF

d_gene: .
abundance: .
v_gene: TRBV24-1
j_gene: TRBJ2-5
CDR3nt: TGTGCCACCAGTGATTGGGGGACCGACCCAGAGACCCAGTACTTC
CDR3aa: CATSDWGTDPETQYF

d_gene: .
abundance: .
v_gene: TRBV7-3
j_gene: TRBJ2-1
CDR3nt: TGTGCCAGCAGCTTACTCAGGGGCAATGAGCAGTTCTTC
CDR3aa: CASSLLRGNEQFF

d_gene: .
abundance: .
v_gene: TRBV19
j_gene: TRBJ2-7
CDR3nt: TGTGCCAGTAGTAACTCCTGGGGCGGACCTCGCTACGAGCAGTACTTC
CDR3aa: CASSNSWGGPRYEQYF

d_gene: .
abundance: .
v_gene: TRBV7-9
j_gene: TRBJ2-1
CDR3nt: TGTGCCAGCAGCCCCATAGTGGGGGCGGATGAGCAGTTCTTC
CDR3aa: CASSPIVGADEQFF

d_gene: .
abundance: .
v_gene: TRBV29-1
j_gene: TRBJ1-1
CDR3nt: TGCAGCGTTCCGGGGAGCACTGAAGCTTTCTTT
CDR3aa: CSVPGSTEAFF

d_gene: TRBD1
abundance: .
v_gene: TRBV14
j_gene: TRBJ2-1
CDR3nt: TGTGCCAGCAGCCAAGACCGAACAGGGGTCTCCTACAATGAGCAGTTCTTC
CDR3aa: CASSQDRTGVSYNEQFF

d_gene: TRBD1
abundance: few
v_gene: TRBV20-1
j_gene: TRBJ2-1
CDR3nt: TGTAGTCTCACAGGGGGCTACTACAATGAGCAGTTCTTC
CDR3aa: CSLTGGYYNEQFF

d_gene: .
abundance: .
v_gene: TRBV13
j_gene: TRBJ1-5
CDR3nt: TGTGCCAGCAGCTTAGGACAGTACGAAGGTCAGCCCCAGCATTTT
CDR3aa: CASSLGQYEGQPQHF

d_gene: TRBD2
abundance: .
v_gene: TRBV5-1
j_gene: TRBJ2-1
CDR3nt: TGCGCCAGCAGCCAAATACTAGCGTCGAATGAGCAGTTCTTC
CDR3aa: CASSQILASNEQFF

d_gene: .
abundance: .
v_gene: TRBV6-1
j_gene: TRBJ2-1
CDR3nt: TGTGCCAGCAGTGGACTAGTGGTCGTGGATGAGCAGTTCTTC
CDR3aa: CASSGLVVVDEQFF

d_gene: .
abundance: .
v_gene: TRBV5-4
j_gene: TRBJ2-7
CDR3nt: TGTGCCAGCAGCCTCGGATCGGGAGCCTACGAGCAGTACTTC
CDR3aa: CASSLGSGAYEQYF

d_gene: .
abundance: once
v_gene: TRBV12-5
j_gene: TRBJ2-1
CDR3nt: TGTGCTAGTGGTTTGTCGGAATCCAGGGCTCCTGCCAATGAGCAGTTCTTC
CDR3aa: CASGLSESRAPANEQFF

d_gene: .
abundance: .
v_gene: TRBV20-1
j_gene: TRBJ2-5
CDR3nt: TGCAGTGCTAGAGGGATTAGGGGAGTAGAGACCCAGTACTTC
CDR3aa: CSARGIRGVETQYF

d_gene: .
abundance: .
v_gene: TRBV5-1
j_gene: TRBJ2-6
CDR3nt: TGCGCCAGCAGCTTGGGACAAAGCTCTGGGGCCAACGTCCTGACTTTC
CDR3aa: CASSLGQSSGANVLTF

d_gene: .
abundance: .
v_gene: TRBV20-1
j_gene: TRBJ1-5
CDR3nt: TGCAGTGCCGGGTCTGGTATCGGGGGGGCGAGACAGCCCCAGCATTTT
CDR3aa: CSAGSGIGGARQPQHF

d_gene: .
abundance: .
v_gene: TRBV7-9
j_gene: TRBJ2-1
CDR3nt: TGTGCCAGCAGCTCCAGCGGGCACTCCTACAATGAGCAGTTCTTC
CDR3aa: CASSSSGHSYNEQFF

d_gene: TRBD1
abundance: .
v_gene: TRBV20-1
j_gene: TRBJ2-4
CDR3nt: TGCAGTGCTAGTGGGACAGGGGGCACAGGCCTAGCCAAAAACATTCAGTACTTC
CDR3aa: CSASGTGGTGLAKNIQYF

d_gene: .
abundance: .
v_gene: TRBV30
j_gene: TRBJ2-1
CDR3nt: TGTGCCTTGAGTCCGGGCCCGAGGAATGAGCAGTTCTTC
CDR3aa: CALSPGPRNEQFF

d_gene: .
abundance: .
v_gene: TRBV27
j_gene: TRBJ1-1
CDR3nt: TGTGCCAGCAGAGAGCCGGGCGGAAGGGAAGCTTTCTTT
CDR3aa: CASREPGGREAFF

d_gene: .
abundance: .
v_gene: TRBV27
j_gene: TRBJ2-7
CDR3nt: TGTGCCAGCAGTTCGACAGCCACCTACGAGCAGTACTTC
CDR3aa: CASSSTATYEQYF

d_gene: .
abundance: .
v_gene: TRBV19
j_gene: TRBJ1-2
CDR3nt: TGTGCCAGTAGAGCCTATGGCTACACCTTC
CDR3aa: CASRAYGYTF

d_gene: .
abundance: .
v_gene: TRBV28
j_gene: TRBJ1-5
CDR3nt: TGTGCCAGCAGTTTTGCCGGTGCCGGACAGCCCCAGCATTTT
CDR3aa: CASSFAGAGQPQHF

d_gene: .
abundance: few
v_gene: TRBV25-1
j_gene: TRBJ2-7
CDR3nt: TGTGCCAGCAGTCCGGGGGTCTACGAGCAGTACTTC
CDR3aa: CASSPGVYEQYF

d_gene: .
abundance: .
v_gene: TRBV7-2
j_gene: TRBJ1-2
CDR3nt: TGTGCCAGCAGCTTAGGCAGCCCTAACTATGGCTACACCTTC
CDR3aa: CASSLGSPNYGYTF

d_gene: .
abundance: once
v_gene: TRBV9
j_gene: TRBJ2-7
CDR3nt: TGTGCCAGCAGCGTAGGCGGACAGCCGACCTACGAGCAGTACTTC
CDR3aa: CASSVGGQPTYEQYF

d_gene: .
abundance: .
v_gene: TRBV9
j_gene: TRBJ2-1
CDR3nt: TGTGCCAGCAGCGTATCGTCCGGGTGGGGTAATGAGCAGTTCTTC
CDR3aa: CASSVSSGWGNEQFF

d_gene: TRBD2
abundance: once
v_gene: TRBV4-1
j_gene: TRBJ2-2
CDR3nt: TGCGCCAGCAGCTCCGGCGGCGGTGATAGCGGGGCCGGGGAGCTGTTTTTT
CDR3aa: CASSSGGGDSGAGELFF

d_gene: .
abundance: .
v_gene: TRBV4-3
j_gene: TRBJ1-5
CDR3nt: TGCGCCAGCAGCCAAGATGTTCGGCAGGGAGCGAATCAGCCCCAGCATTTT
CDR3aa: CASSQDVRQGANQPQHF

d_gene: TRBD1
abundance: .
v_gene: TRBV9
j_gene: TRBJ2-7
CDR3nt: TGTGCCAGCAGCGACGGGACAGTCGGCGAGCAGTACTTC
CDR3aa: CASSDGTVGEQYF

d_gene: TRBD1
abundance: .
v_gene: TRBV2
j_gene: TRBJ2-7
CDR3nt: TGTGCCGTATTGCCGGGACAGGCTCCCTACGAGCAGTACTTC
CDR3aa: CAVLPGQAPYEQYF

d_gene: .
abundance: .
v_gene: TRBV5-1
j_gene: TRBJ2-6
CDR3nt: TGCGCCAGCAGCCCTACCCTGGGTGGTGTCCTGACTTTC
CDR3aa: CASSPTLGGVLTF

d_gene: TRBD1
abundance: .
v_gene: TRBV5-6
j_gene: TRBJ2-1
CDR3nt: TGTGCCAGCAGCCTGGGACAGTTCTACAATGAGCAGTTCTTC
CDR3aa: CASSLGQFYNEQFF